This is a list of T cell receptor beta chains from one sample in a study of T cell changes during pregnancy in multiple sclerosis. Libraries were prepared by immunoSEQ multiplex PCR; TCRdb keeps only in-frame clonotypes and omits some of them. The sample yields approximately 34,000 clones, roughly 94% seen once. Sequencing used CD4+ T cells from peripheral blood mononuclear cells, obtained after pregnancy. Source of these receptors: a female donor with multiple sclerosis, enrolled in a pregnancy study. CDR3s leave out the opening cysteine and the closing phenylalanine or tryptophan.

>TRBV6-1|TRBJ1-1
ASSEAQSGGEAF
>TRBV13|TRBJ2-7
ASSPGQSYEQY
>TRBV5-1|TRBJ2-1
ASSSRLGTSGYEQF
>TRBV7-3|TRBJ2-1
ASSLTRDSIQF
>TRBV2|TRBJ2-1
ASSDGGDYNEQF
>TRBV18|TRBJ1-3
ASSPQPTGSGNTIY
>TRBV6-4|TRBJ2-7
ASSDPGQGDYEQY
>TRBV5-5|TRBJ2-7
ASSLVDRPYEQY
>TRBV6-1|TRBJ2-5
ASSSRVSETQY
>TRBV7-9|TRBJ2-2
ASSLFGTGELF
>TRBV13|TRBJ2-1
ASSIPGGSYNEQF
>TRBV6-5|TRBJ2-1
ASSRQSLSYNEQF
>TRBV11-3|TRBJ2-7
ASSSRTGASYEQY
>TRBV2|TRBJ1-5
ASSGEVQPQH
>TRBV28|TRBJ1-1
ASKQGAVNTEAF
>TRBV10-3|TRBJ2-3
AISEGGSTDTQY
>TRBV30|TRBJ2-1
AWSVWGRGPSNEQF
>TRBV5-5|TRBJ2-5
ASNRGLETQY
>TRBV19|TRBJ2-1
ASSILRQGANEQF
>TRBV27|TRBJ2-2
ASSSGTSAGDTGELF
>TRBV4-3|TRBJ1-4
ASSRGEQGANEKLF
>TRBV6-6|TRBJ1-6
ASSYRDSRESPLH
>TRBV19|TRBJ1-6
ASSLTGALSGNSPLH
>TRBV4-3|TRBJ1-3
ASSPDRGNTIY
>TRBV29-1|TRBJ1-1
SVVGTLNTEAF
>TRBV6-1|TRBJ1-1
ASSSTGGITEAF
>TRBV27|TRBJ2-2
ASNPRLAGGPSYTGELF
>TRBV6-4|TRBJ1-5
ASSATGGQPQH
>TRBV28|TRBJ2-7
ASGLAGGLSYEQY
>TRBV2|TRBJ2-4
ASSREGKNIQY
>TRBV5-1|TRBJ2-3
ASSLLADSTDTQY
>TRBV5-4|TRBJ2-2
ASSLVGGSGELF
>TRBV2|TRBJ1-5
ASSSTGTDNQPQH
>TRBV28|TRBJ2-1
ASTWGGSSNEQF
>TRBV9|TRBJ2-5
ASSVGWGRWETQY
>TRBV27|TRBJ2-7
ASRPLAGGSGSYEQY
>TRBV18|TRBJ2-7
ASSPFTGTSTYEQY
>TRBV5-1|TRBJ2-5
ASSLWDRQETQY
>TRBV4-2|TRBJ1-4
ASSQVGGQGSEKLF
>TRBV6-5|TRBJ2-2
ASSYFAGQGAGELF
>TRBV7-2|TRBJ2-2
ASSFLGQGTWGGELF
>TRBV7-2|TRBJ1-4
ASRPTVTNEKLF
>TRBV5-5|TRBJ2-7
ASSLRLASYEQY
>TRBV29-1|TRBJ2-5
SVEESGQWAGETQY